Sequencing of this TCR beta chain was carried out in a study of shared clonotypes between healthy human individuals. There are 14 residues in the CDR3. CDR1 is SQVTM, CDR2 ANQGSEA, per germline. Naive CD8 cells, CD45RO-negative and positively selected for CCR7, excluded terminally differentiated effector memory CD45RA+ cells. This table comes from immunoSEQ multiplex PCR, and its TCRdb copy is limited to in-frame clones, with some not included. Of some 2,100,000 clones listed, roughly 91% are singletons. Sequencing input: naive CD8+ T cells from PBMCs. The chain employs TRBV29-1 and TRBJ2-5, with 10 bases lining up with TRBD2. The DNA end is more similar to TRBJ2-7, so the J call may be wrong. The sequence derives from a man aged 18 to 30 in good health. Some clones in this sample may be carry-over from other donors' samples. The CDR3 is CSVELAGVSYEQYF. In DNA form, the CDR3 reads TGCAGCGTTGAGCTAGCGGGAGTTTCCTACGAGCAGTACTTC.